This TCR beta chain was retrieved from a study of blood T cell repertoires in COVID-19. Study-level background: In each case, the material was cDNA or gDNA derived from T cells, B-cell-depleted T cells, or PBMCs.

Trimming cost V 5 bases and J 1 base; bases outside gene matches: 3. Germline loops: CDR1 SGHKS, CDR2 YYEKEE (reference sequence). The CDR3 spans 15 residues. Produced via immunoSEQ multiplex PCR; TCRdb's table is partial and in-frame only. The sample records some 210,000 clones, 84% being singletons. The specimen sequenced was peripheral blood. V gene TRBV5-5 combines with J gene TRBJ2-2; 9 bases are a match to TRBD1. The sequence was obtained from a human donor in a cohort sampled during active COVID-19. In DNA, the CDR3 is TGTGCCAGCAGTCCGGACAGGGGGAACACCGGGGAGCTGTTTTTT. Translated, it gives CASSPDRGNTGELFF.